The 4 T cell receptor beta chains below come from one sample, sequenced in a study of cytomegalovirus exposure and HLA in healthy donors. With 60 Vbeta and 13 Jbeta primers, the PCR was carried out. Profiling relied on immunoSEQ multiplex PCR, and the TCRdb table lists in-frame clones only, not all of them. The sample lists roughly 120,000 clones, about 80% seen once, with 3.3% in the top ten. Sequencing was performed on PBMCs. Source of these receptors: a male donor in good health and CMV-seronegative.

This sequence joins TRBV4-2 and TRBJ2-5; D perhaps matches TRBD1 (6 bases). CDR1 and CDR2 from the germline V gene are LGHNA and YNFKEQ. The V gene lost 0 bases and the J gene lost 9 bases, with 20 bases spanning the gap. The CDR3 runs to 16 residues. Here the CDR3 DNA reads TGTGCCAGCAGCCAAGACCCGCTACAGGGCTGGACGGCCCAGTACTTC. Translated: CASSQDPLQGWTAQYF.

This chain uses TRBV2 with TRBJ1-3; TRBD1 is a possible D gene (5 bases). The V gene's germline CDR1 is SNHLY and CDR2 FYNNEI. The CDR3 is 16 residues long. Trimming stripped 2 bases from V and 1 base from J, with 12 bases between. CDR3 region: CASSESARDSGNTIYF. CDR3 bases: TGTGCCAGCAGTGAATCGGCCAGGGATTCTGGAAACACCATATATTTT. Complete variable domain (other parts from reference TRBV2 and TRBJ1-3): EPEVTQTPSHQVTQMGQEVILRCVPISNHLYFYWYRQILGQKVEFLVSFYNNEISEKSEIFDDQFSVERPDGSNFTLKIRSTKLEDSAMYFCASSESARDSGNTIYFGEGSWLTVV.

The rearrangement uses TRBV5-1 and TRBJ1-4, with D perhaps TRBD1 (5 bases). Trimming removed 7 bases from V and 5 bases from J, with 15 bases in between. Germline V lookup: CDR1 SGHRS, CDR2 YFSETQ. This CDR3 is built from 14 residues. The CDR3 protein is CASARGVRNEKLFF. CDR3 in DNA: TGCGCCAGCGCCCGGGGGGTGAGGAATGAAAAACTGTTTTTT.

The chain uses TRBV19 and TRBJ1-1, with 9 nucleotides matching TRBD1. The V gene end was trimmed by 3 bases and the J gene end by 0 bases; junction bases not matched to a gene: 14. Looked up from germline, CDR1 is LNHDA and CDR2 is SQIVND (reference sequence). The CDR3 runs 19 residues. CDR3 in amino acids: CASSMEGWDRVKVNTEAFF. CDR3 DNA: TGTGCCAGTAGTATGGAGGGGTGGGACAGGGTGAAGGTGAACACTGAAGCTTTCTTT. The complete variable domain, with remaining parts taken from reference TRBV19 and TRBJ1-1, reads DGGITQSPKYLFRKEGQNVTLSCEQNLNHDAMYWYRQDPGQGLRLIYYSQIVNDFQKGDIAEGYSVSREKKESFPLTVTSAQKNPTAFYLCASSMEGWDRVKVNTEAFFGQGTRLTVV.